This T cell receptor (beta chain) is drawn from a study of early T cells in non-severe SARS-CoV-2 infection. This clonotype was observed at least ten times. TCRdb re-derived calls from the 5' RACE reads in MiXCR, one entry per CDR3 protein. The repertoire holds about 21,000 distinct CDR3 sequences, with roughly 5.6% as singletons. This specimen was whole blood, taken at baseline. This TCR came from an adult who was a healthcare worker with PCR-confirmed SARS-CoV-2 infection or an uninfected control (not recorded which).

The CDR3 DNA sequence: TGTGCCAGCAGTTTTTTAGACAGCCGAACTGGAAACACCATATATTTT. Residues: CASSFLDSRTGNTIYF. The chain uses TRBV28 and TRBJ1-3, with D perhaps matching TRBD1 (5 bases). Trimming left V 3 bases short and J 2 bases short, with 14 bases between. Germline loops: CDR1 MDHEN, CDR2 SYDVKM. The CDR3 spans 16 residues. Drawing the rest from reference TRBV28 and TRBJ1-3, the complete variable domain is DVKVTQSSRYLVKRTGEKVFLECVQDMDHENMFWYRQDPGLGLRLIYFSYDVKMKEKGDIPEGYSVSREKKERFSLILESASTNQTSMYLCASSFLDSRTGNTIYFGEGSWLTVV.